Below are 30 T cell receptor beta chains sequenced from a single sample in a study of STAT5B mutations in CD4+ large granular lymphocyte leukemia. TCRdb keeps only in-frame clones here, not all; method: immunoSEQ multiplex PCR. The sample includes some 30,000 clones, 78% of them seen just once. The sequencing sample was made of CD4+ T cells from blood buffy coats. The origin of the receptors is a human donor in good health.

The gene calls are TRBV5-5 and TRBJ1-4; 10 bases match TRBD1. The V gene's germline CDR1 is SGHKS and CDR2 YYEKEE (reference sequence). The CDR3 has 16 residues. The junction had 5 bases not matched to a gene; V was cut back by 3 bases and J by 3 bases. The CDR3 bases are TGTGCCAGCAGCTGGGAGGGGACAGGGGCTAATGAAAAACTGTTTTTT. This gives the protein CASSWEGTGANEKLFF. The full variable domain, with the rest looked up from reference TRBV5-5 and TRBJ1-4, is DAGVTQSPTHLIKTRGQQVTLRCSPISGHKSVSWYQQVLGQGPQFIFQYYEKEERGRGNFPDRFSARQFPNYSSELNVNALLLGDSALYLCASSWEGTGANEKLFFGSGTQLSVL.

V is TRBV27 and J is TRBJ2-1, with 12 nucleotides matching TRBD2. The trim removed 6 bases at V and 6 bases at J, leaving 6 bases unmatched. Germline V CDR1 and CDR2: MNHEY, SMNVEV (reference sequence). CDR3 length: 15 residues. CDR3 in DNA: TGTGCCAGCAGCCTAGCGGGGGGGCCGGGCAATGAGCAGTTCTTC. Translation: CASSLAGGPGNEQFF.

This chain joins TRBV7-6 and TRBJ2-7, with D perhaps TRBD2 (6 bases). Germline values: CDR1 SGHVS, CDR2 FNYEAQ. Trimming cost V 0 bases and J 2 bases, with 11 bases left between them. There are 15 residues in the CDR3. CDR3 nucleotides: TGTGCCAGCAGCTTAGCCCCGGGACTGGCCTACGAGCAGTACTTC. Residues: CASSLAPGLAYEQYF. The complete variable domain, with remaining parts taken from reference TRBV7-6 and TRBJ2-7, reads GAGVSQSPRYKVTKRGQDVALRCDPISGHVSLYWYRQALGQGPEFLTYFNYEAQQDKSGLPNDRFSAERPEGSISTLTIQRTEQRDSAMYRCASSLAPGLAYEQYFGPGTRLTVT.

This chain joins TRBV10-2 and TRBJ1-4; maybe TRBD1 (6 bases). The V gene lost 10 bases and the J gene lost 0 bases, with 18 bases spanning the gap. CDR3 length: 16 amino acids. Germline assignment: CDR1 WSHSY and CDR2 SAAADI. CDR3 loop: CATLLGHPTTNEKLFF. The CDR3 DNA follows: TGCGCCACCCTATTGGGACATCCAACAACTAATGAAAAACTGTTTTTT.

The gene calls are TRBV7-8 and TRBJ2-3; maybe TRBD1 (5 bases). The CDR3 runs to 18 residues. Germline-derived CDR1 and CDR2 are SGHVS and FQNEAQ. V lost 0 bases and J lost 1, with 17 bases in between. CDR3 DNA sequence: TGTGCCAGCAGCTTAGCGCCTGACCCTTTAGGGGGCACAGATACGCAGTATTTT. It is translated as CASSLAPDPLGGTDTQYF.

In this sample, this clone turned up a few times. J is TRBJ1-3 and V is TRBV15; TRBD1 matches 7 bases. Germline CDR1 LNHNV, CDR2 YYDKDF (reference sequence). CDR3 size: 18 residues. V lost 0 bases, J lost 3 bases, and 11 bases stayed unmatched. CDR3 in amino acids: CATSRDLTGTAGGNTIYF. CDR3 nucleotide sequence: TGTGCCACCAGCAGAGACCTAACCGGGACAGCGGGTGGAAACACCATATATTTT. Together with reference TRBV15 and TRBJ1-3, the CDR3 gives the full variable domain: DAMVIQNPRYQVTQFGKPVTLSCSQTLNHNVMYWYQQKSSQAPKLLFHYYDKDFNNEADTPDNFQSRRPNTSFCFLDIRSPGLGDTAMYLCATSRDLTGTAGGNTIYFGEGSWLTVV.

The gene calls are TRBV6-5 and TRBJ2-4; a possible D gene is TRBD1 (6 bases). The germline gives CDR1 MNHEY, CDR2 SVGAGI. The ends were cut back, 4 bases at V and 4 bases at J, with 14 bases in the middle. The CDR3 runs to 15 residues. CDR3 amino acids: CASSSPLTGKNIQYF. In nucleotides, the CDR3 is TGTGCCAGCAGTTCTCCCTTGACAGGAAAAAACATTCAGTACTTC.

This clone has only one observation. The chain combines TRBV19 with TRBJ2-5; D possibly corresponds to TRBD1 (5 bases). This CDR3 contains 14 residues. The V gene lost 4 bases and the J gene lost 4 bases, with 13 bases spanning the gap. From germline, CDR1 is LNHDA and CDR2 SQIVND (reference sequence). CDR3 loop: CASSTRGNLETQYF. Here the CDR3 DNA reads TGTGCCAGTAGTACTAGGGGAAATCTAGAGACCCAGTACTTC.

The CDR3 sequence: CASRDQTDWNNEQFF. In nucleotides, the CDR3 is TGTGCCTCCCGAGATCAGACGGACTGGAACAATGAGCAGTTCTTC. The gene calls are TRBV27 and TRBJ2-1, with D perhaps TRBD2 (5 bases). The CDR3 totals 15 residues. V was pared by 11 bases and J by 5 bases, with 22 bases between. Germline V gives CDR1 MNHEY, CDR2 SMNVEV (reference sequence).

This rearrangement joins TRBV27 to TRBJ1-4, with D unresolved. The CDR3 is 14 amino acids. V lost 3 bases and J 8 bases, leaving 13 bases between the germline ends. From germline, CDR1 is MNHEY and CDR2 SMNVEV (reference sequence). Here the CDR3 reads CASSFSGAVEKLFF. For the CDR3, the DNA is TGTGCCAGCAGTTTTTCCGGAGCGGTCGAAAAACTGTTTTTT.

The table lists this clone with a count of one. This chain uses TRBV6-1 with TRBJ2-2; the D is unclear. The V end lost 7 bases, the J end lost 1 base, and 10 bases lay between the germline ends. CDR1 MNHNS and CDR2 SASEGT come from the germline V gene. This CDR3 contains 14 residues. CDR3 sequence reads: CASIFGGNTGELFF. DNA for the CDR3: TGTGCCAGCATATTTGGCGGGAACACCGGGGAGCTGTTTTTT.

J is TRBJ2-2 and V is TRBV5-4, with a possible D match to TRBD2 (6 bases). The CDR3 spans 15 residues. Germline values: CDR1 SGHNT, CDR2 YYREEE (reference sequence). V was pared by 3 bases and J by 4 bases, with 13 bases between. As DNA, the CDR3 is TGTGCCAGCAGCTCGGTTGTGGGGGGCACCGGGGAGCTGTTTTTT. Translation gives CASSSVVGGTGELFF. Complete variable domain (other parts from reference TRBV5-4 and TRBJ2-2): ETGVTQSPTHLIKTRGQQVTLRCSSQSGHNTVSWYQQALGQGPQFIFQYYREEENGRGNFPPRFSGLQFPNYSSELNVNALELDDSALYLCASSSVVGGTGELFFGEGSRLTVL.

The V and J genes are TRBV6-1 and TRBJ1-3; no clear D gene. The CDR3 has 15 residues. Germline CDR1 is MNHNS and CDR2 is SASEGT. With 8 bases removed from V and 0 bases from J, the gap between germline ends came to 14 bases. In DNA form, the CDR3 reads TGTGCCAGCGACTTGCGGGCCAACTCTGGAAACACCATATATTTT. Protein: CASDLRANSGNTIYF.

V is TRBV7-2 and J is TRBJ2-7, with 9 bases aligning to TRBD1. After removal of 8 bases from V and 3 bases from J, the junction contained 11 bases not matched to a gene. The CDR3 is 15 residues long. The V gene's germline CDR1 is SGHTA and CDR2 FQGNSA. The DNA for the CDR3 is TGTGCCAGCCACCGGGACAGGGAAGTTGGCTACGAGCAGTACTTC. Protein: CASHRDREVGYEQYF.

The chain recombines TRBV4-2 with TRBJ2-1; 10 nucleotides agree with TRBD2. The CDR3 runs 15 residues. The J segment lost 5 bases and the V segment lost 4 bases, leaving 5 bases of the junction unmatched. Per the germline V gene, CDR1 is LGHNA and CDR2 is YNFKEQ. The CDR3 region has the DNA TGTGCCAGCAGCCCCCAGCGGGGGGGGAACAATGAGCAGTTCTTC. It yields the protein CASSPQRGGNNEQFF.

The V and J genes are TRBV29-1 and TRBJ1-1; 7 nucleotides match TRBD1. The CDR3 sequence is 14 residues long. J was trimmed by 0 bases and V by 7 bases; bases with no gene match: 8. Germline loops: CDR1 SQVTM, CDR2 ANQGSEA. The CDR3 DNA is TGCAGCGCTTTCTCCGGGACAGTGAACACTGAAGCTTTCTTT. It codes for CSAFSGTVNTEAFF.

The J gene is TRBJ2-1, the V gene TRBV5-5; tentatively, D is TRBD1 (5 bases). This CDR3 is built from 15 residues. V was pared by 0 bases and J by 4 bases, with 11 bases between. Germline V CDR1 and CDR2: SGHKS, YYEKEE (reference sequence). The CDR3 region has the DNA TGTGCCAGCAGCTTGGAGGGCCCAGGGTACAATGAGCAGTTCTTC. This translates into CASSLEGPGYNEQFF.

Turning to this clone: The conserved phenylalanine or tryptophan is not found at the CDR3 terminus, so this likely reflects a read error. The limits of the CDR3 on the DNA are not certain, so only TCRdb's listed CDR3 is given. The chain is built from TRBV6-1 and TRBJ1-2. Including both end residues, the CDR3 is 11 amino acids long. Germline values: CDR1 MNHNS, CDR2 SASEGT. The CDR3 is CASSEVGQASV.

DNA of the CDR3: TGTGCCTGGGTGACTAGCGGATCCTACGAGCAGTACTTC. Protein: CAWVTSGSYEQYF. The V gene is TRBV30, the J gene TRBJ2-7; TRBD2 agrees at 9 bases. This CDR3 comprises 13 residues. The V gene end was trimmed by 5 bases and the J gene end by 1 base; junction bases not matched to a gene: 3. From germline, CDR1 is GTSNPN and CDR2 SVGIG (reference sequence).

The rearrangement links TRBV19 to TRBJ1-5, with a weak D call TRBD1 (5 bases). Trimming stripped 4 bases from V and 1 base from J, with 20 bases between. Germline loops: CDR1 LNHDA, CDR2 SQIVND (reference sequence). This CDR3 region has 18 residues. Written as DNA, the CDR3 is TGTGCCAGTAGTAAGCCCCGGGACCTCACGGGGAGCAATCAGCCCCAGCATTTT. Protein product: CASSKPRDLTGSNQPQHF.

The V gene is TRBV10-2, the J gene TRBJ1-1, with unresolved D. The CDR3 spans 13 residues. The germline V gene has CDR1 WSHSY and CDR2 SAAADI. The V end lost 4 bases, the J end lost 2 bases, and 8 bases lay between the germline ends. The DNA of the CDR3 is TGCGCCAGCAGTGGGCAAGCAAACACTGAAGCTTTCTTT. Translation: CASSGQANTEAFF.

The V and J genes are TRBV7-9 and TRBJ2-6, with D possibly matching TRBD2 (6 bases). The germline CDR1 and CDR2 sequences are SEHNR and FQNEAQ (reference sequence). The CDR3 sequence is 13 residues long. V lost 11 bases and J lost 4, with 12 bases in between. The CDR3 reads CALGGTGANVLTF. In nucleotides, the CDR3 is TGTGCCTTGGGAGGAACCGGGGCCAACGTCCTGACTTTC.

The chain recombines TRBV28 with TRBJ1-2, with D maybe TRBD1 (5 bases). Trimming left V 4 bases short and J 4 bases short, with 13 bases between. This CDR3 is built from 14 residues. CDR1 and CDR2 from the germline V gene are MDHEN and SYDVKM. CDR3: CASSSSGGIYGYTF. The CDR3 nucleotides are TGTGCCAGCAGTTCCTCGGGGGGGATCTATGGCTACACCTTC.

Only a few counts were recorded for this clone. The V call is TRBV7-9, the J call TRBJ1-1; D is ambiguous. Deletions cut 4 bases from V and 7 bases from J, with 10 bases between. The CDR3 consists of 12 residues. Looked up from germline, CDR1 is SEHNR and CDR2 is FQNEAQ (reference sequence). CDR3 protein: CASSSGRYEAFF. CDR3 nucleotide sequence: TGTGCCAGCAGCTCAGGACGATATGAAGCTTTCTTT.

The rearrangement uses TRBV18 and TRBJ2-7; tentatively, D is TRBD1 or TRBD2 (5 bases each). Germline CDR1 is KGHSH and CDR2 is LQKENI. Trimming stripped 8 bases from V and 2 bases from J, with 16 bases between. The CDR3 has 14 residues. CDR3 in amino acids: CASATTWDPYEQYF. CDR3 nucleotides: TGTGCCAGCGCTACGACCTGGGACCCCTACGAGCAGTACTTC.

This chain connects TRBV10-2 to TRBJ2-5; perhaps TRBD1 as D (6 bases). The CDR3 totals 12 residues. Germline V gene sequence: CDR1 WSHSY, CDR2 SAAADI. Trimming took 8 bases from V and 5 from J, leaving 12 bases between them. CDR3 residues: CASADSRETQYF. The CDR3 DNA reads as TGCGCCAGCGCGGACAGCAGGGAGACCCAGTACTTC.

The chain carries TRBV4-1 and TRBJ2-1; 16 bases fit TRBD2. The V gene end was trimmed by 3 bases and the J gene end by 6 bases; junction bases not matched to a gene: 11. Germline V lookup: CDR1 MGHRA, CDR2 YSYEKL. The CDR3 runs to 19 residues. The CDR3 nucleotides are TGCGCCAGCAGCCACCCGGGACTAGCGGGAGGGCCCCAATTCAATGAGCAGTTCTTC. Protein sequence: CASSHPGLAGGPQFNEQFF.

The chain employs TRBV7-8 and TRBJ2-7, with TRBD2 matching 11 bases. CDR1 and CDR2 (germline): SGHVS, FQNEAQ. There are 14 residues in the CDR3. The trim removed 6 bases at V and 3 bases at J, leaving 4 bases unmatched. The CDR3 spells CASSTGLADYEQYF. CDR3 in DNA: TGTGCCAGCAGTACGGGACTAGCGGACTACGAGCAGTACTTC.

CDR3 sequence reads: CASSEIEPLTDTQYF. CDR3 nucleotide sequence: TGTGCCAGCAGCGAGATAGAACCCCTCACAGATACGCAGTATTTT. The chain is built from TRBV5-6 and TRBJ2-3; D is unclear. The CDR3 has 15 amino acids. Per germline, CDR1 SGHDT and CDR2 YYEEEE. V dropped 4 bases and J dropped 2 bases, with 14 bases sitting between them. The full variable domain, completed using reference TRBV5-6 and TRBJ2-3, is DAGVTQSPTHLIKTRGQQVTLRCSPKSGHDTVSWYQQALGQGPQFIFQYYEEEERQRGNFPDRFSGHQFPNYSSELNVNALLLGDSALYLCASSEIEPLTDTQYFGPGTRLTVL.

V and J are TRBV4-3 and TRBJ2-1, with unresolved D. The CDR3 is 14 amino acids. Germline V gives CDR1 LGHNA, CDR2 YSLEER. Trimming pared 2 bases from V and 5 bases from J, leaving 10 bases between. The CDR3 region has the DNA TGCGCCAGCAGCCAATTCGTTGGCAACAATGAGCAGTTCTTC. Protein: CASSQFVGNNEQFF.